These 3 T cell receptor beta chains came from one sample sequenced in a study of shared clonotypes between healthy human individuals. As defined, naive CD8 cells were CD45RO-negative and positively selected for CCR7, with terminally differentiated effector memory CD45RA+ cells excluded. The method was immunoSEQ multiplex PCR; TCRdb's version includes in-frame clones alone and lacks a portion of them. The table shows about 2.2 million clones, with over 85% occurring only once. The material sequenced was naive CD8+ T cells from PBMCs. The source is a man between 18 and 35 years old in good health. Some clones in this sample may be carry-over from other donors' samples.

The table lists this clone with a count of one. The CDR3, as DNA: TGCGCCAGCAGCTTGGATACACCCGGGACATACACTGAAGCTTTCTTT. The encoded protein is CASSLDTPGTYTEAFF. V is TRBV5-1 and J is TRBJ1-1; a weak D match, TRBD1 (6 bases). CDR1 SGHRS and CDR2 YFSETQ come from the germline V gene. Trimming took off 0 bases at V and 3 bases at J, with 15 bases between the two ends. The CDR3 runs to 16 residues.

The chain employs TRBV5-5 and TRBJ2-7, with D tentatively TRBD1 or TRBD2 (5 bases each). V gave up 1 base and J gave up 6 bases, with 14 bases separating them. Germline V lookup: CDR1 SGHKS, CDR2 YYEKEE (reference sequence). The CDR3 length is 14 residues. The CDR3 bases are TGTGCCAGCAGCTTGTGGGACCGAGGCCCCGAGCAGTACTTC. Amino acid sequence: CASSLWDRGPEQYF.

The table lists this clone with a count of one. This rearrangement joins TRBV6-6 to TRBJ2-1; tentatively, D is TRBD1 or TRBD2 (7 bases each). Trimming removed 5 bases from V and 5 bases from J, with 19 bases in between. CDR3 size: 16 residues. Germline values: CDR1 MNHNY, CDR2 SVGAGI (reference sequence). The CDR3 DNA reads TGTGCCAGCAGTCACCCAGGGGGGGGGATACACAATGAGCAGTTCTTC. It codes for CASSHPGGGIHNEQFF.